These 9 T cell receptor beta chains originate from one sample sequenced in a study of blood T cell repertoires in COVID-19. Only in-frame clones appear in the TCRdb table, and some are missing; sequencing was by immunoSEQ multiplex PCR. The sample includes about 150,000 clones, 76% seen only once; the top ten take around 4%. Material: peripheral blood. All receptors come from a man aged 55 to 69 with acute or convalescent COVID-19.

This rearrangement joins TRBV4-2 to TRBJ1-1; D is perhaps TRBD1 (5 bases). Germline V gene lookup returns CDR1 LGHNA and CDR2 YNFKEQ. The CDR3 length is 15 residues. V was clipped by 0 bases and J by 5 bases, with 13 bases between them. CDR3 sequence: CASSQDSGGRTEAFF. The CDR3 DNA reads TGTGCCAGCAGCCAAGATTCCGGGGGAAGGACTGAAGCTTTCTTT.

The J gene is TRBJ2-7, the V gene TRBV24-1; D is possibly TRBD1 (5 bases). The CDR3 has 13 amino acids. Between the trimmed V and J ends, which lost 4 bases and 4 bases, there was a span of 10 bases. Germline V lookup: CDR1 KGHDR, CDR2 SFDVKD. The CDR3 DNA reads TGTGCCACCAGTGACTCGACAGTATACGAGCAGTACTTC. Protein sequence: CATSDSTVYEQYF.

This clone was seen only a few times. The chain recombines TRBV4-1 with TRBJ1-1; D gene ambiguous. The V end lost 0 bases, the J end lost 0 bases, and 14 bases lay between the germline ends. Germline V CDR1 and CDR2: MGHRA, YSYEKL. The CDR3 sequence is 17 residues long. This CDR3 is CASSQERRTSLNTEAFF. The CDR3 nucleotides read TGCGCCAGCAGCCAAGAAAGGAGGACGTCTTTGAACACTGAAGCTTTCTTT.

The V gene is TRBV20-1, the J gene TRBJ2-2; 13 nucleotides line up with TRBD2. Germline values: CDR1 DFQATT, CDR2 SNEGSKA (reference sequence). This CDR3 is built from 15 residues. Trimming cost V 6 bases and J 6 bases; bases outside gene matches: 7. Here the CDR3 reads CSASPGLAGPGELFF. Written as DNA, the CDR3 is TGCAGTGCGAGTCCGGGACTAGCGGGACCCGGGGAGCTGTTTTTT.

The chain links TRBV5-1 to TRBJ1-1, with D possibly matching TRBD1 (5 bases). The length of the CDR3 is 13 residues. CDR1 is SGHRS, CDR2 YFSETQ, per germline. Trimming left V 7 bases short and J 2 bases short, with 12 bases between. The DNA for the CDR3 is TGCGCCAGCTCAATAGACAGAAACACTGAAGCTTTCTTT. Amino acids: CASSIDRNTEAFF.

The V and J genes are TRBV29-1 and TRBJ2-1; a possible D gene is TRBD1 (5 bases). Germline V gene sequence: CDR1 SQVTM, CDR2 ANQGSEA. The CDR3 contains 13 residues. Trimming left V 5 bases short and J 8 bases short, with 16 bases between. This CDR3 is CSVPGHLPHEQFF. The CDR3 DNA follows: TGCAGCGTTCCCGGACACCTCCCCCATGAGCAGTTCTTC.

The J gene is TRBJ2-2, the V gene TRBV2, with D perhaps matching TRBD1 (5 bases). The CDR3 contains 13 residues. Looked up from germline, CDR1 is SNHLY and CDR2 is FYNNEI. Trimming stripped 4 bases from V and 6 bases from J, with 9 bases between. The DNA of the CDR3 is TGTGCCAGCAGTGTCCAGGGTTCCGGGGAGCTGTTTTTT. Encoded protein: CASSVQGSGELFF.

The rearrangement links TRBV18 to TRBJ2-7, with 12 bases identical to TRBD2. The CDR3 consists of 15 residues. J lost 6 bases, V lost 5 bases, and 8 bases had no gene match. Germline CDR1 KGHSH, CDR2 LQKENI. In DNA, the CDR3 is TGTGCCAGCTCAGCCCGACTAGCGGGAGTAGTCGAGCAGTACTTC. It translates to CASSARLAGVVEQYF.

The CDR3 DNA reads TGTGCCAGCAGCCCTAGGGCACGGGGTGAAAAACTGTTTTTT. Its protein product is CASSPRARGEKLFF. The rearrangement joins TRBV13 to TRBJ1-4; D gene uncertain. This CDR3 contains 14 residues. In germline, CDR1 is PRHDT, CDR2 FYEKMQ (reference sequence). The germline V and J ends were trimmed by 5 bases and 7 bases, with 14 bases remaining between them.